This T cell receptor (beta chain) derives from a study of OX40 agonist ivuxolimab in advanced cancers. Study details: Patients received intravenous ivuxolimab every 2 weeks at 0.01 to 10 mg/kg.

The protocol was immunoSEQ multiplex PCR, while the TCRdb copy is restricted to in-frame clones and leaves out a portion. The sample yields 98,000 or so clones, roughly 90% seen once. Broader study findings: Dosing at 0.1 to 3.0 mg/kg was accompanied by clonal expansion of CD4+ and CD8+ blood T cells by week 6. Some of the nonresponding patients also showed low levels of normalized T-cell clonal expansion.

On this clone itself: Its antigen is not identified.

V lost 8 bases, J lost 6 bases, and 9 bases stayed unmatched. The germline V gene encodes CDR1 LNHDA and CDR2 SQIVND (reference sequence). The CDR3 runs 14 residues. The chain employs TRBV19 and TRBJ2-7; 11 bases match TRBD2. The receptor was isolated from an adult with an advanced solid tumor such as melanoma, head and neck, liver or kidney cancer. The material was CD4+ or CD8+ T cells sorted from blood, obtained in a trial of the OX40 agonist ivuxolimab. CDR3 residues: CASGATSGRVEQYF. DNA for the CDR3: TGTGCCAGTGGGGCTACTAGCGGGAGAGTCGAGCAGTACTTC.